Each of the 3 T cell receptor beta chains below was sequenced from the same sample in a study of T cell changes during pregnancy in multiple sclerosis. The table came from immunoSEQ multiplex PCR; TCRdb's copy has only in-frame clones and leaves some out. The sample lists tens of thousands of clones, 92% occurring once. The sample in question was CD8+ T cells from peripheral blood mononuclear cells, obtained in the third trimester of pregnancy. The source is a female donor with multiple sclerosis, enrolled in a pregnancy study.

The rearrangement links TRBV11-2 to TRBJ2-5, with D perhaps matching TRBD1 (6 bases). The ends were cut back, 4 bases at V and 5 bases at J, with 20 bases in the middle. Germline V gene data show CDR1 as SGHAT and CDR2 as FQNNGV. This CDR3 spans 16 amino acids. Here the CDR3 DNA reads TGTGCCAGCAGCTACTCAAGGACAGTTCGAGGGGAGACCCAGTACTTC. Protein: CASSYSRTVRGETQYF.

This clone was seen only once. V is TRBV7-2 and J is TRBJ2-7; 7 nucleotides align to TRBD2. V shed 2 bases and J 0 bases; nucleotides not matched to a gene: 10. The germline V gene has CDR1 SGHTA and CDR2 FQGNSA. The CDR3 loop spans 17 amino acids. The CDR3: CASSLRVPSGSSYEQYF. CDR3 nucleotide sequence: TGTGCCAGCAGCTTAAGGGTTCCTAGCGGATCCTCCTACGAGCAGTACTTC.

The CDR3 DNA follows: TGTGCCAGCAGCTTACCAGGCAGAACAGATGGAAACACCATATATTTT. Protein sequence: CASSLPGRTDGNTIYF. The rearrangement links TRBV7-9 to TRBJ1-3, with D hard to call. V lost 2 bases, J lost 3 bases, and 14 bases lay in between. CDR1 is SEHNR, CDR2 FQNEAQ, per germline (reference sequence). The CDR3 contains 16 residues. Drawing the rest from reference TRBV7-9 and TRBJ1-3, the complete variable domain is DTGVSQNPRHKITKRGQNVTFRCDPISEHNRLYWYRQTLGQGPEFLTYFQNEAQLEKSRLLSDRFSAERPKGSFSTLEIQRTEQGDSAMYLCASSLPGRTDGNTIYFGEGSWLTVV.